What follows is one TCR beta chain and its context. Its antigen remains unidentified. Unique molecular identifiers were incorporated when the TCRbeta library was constructed. TCRdb ran MiXCR on the PCR reads and lists one entry per CDR3 protein. The data hold roughly 350,000 distinct CDR3 sequences, with 15% to 20% observed a single time. Germline-derived CDR1 and CDR2 are SGHRS and YFSETQ. The ends were cut back, 7 bases at V and 1 base at J, with 13 bases in the middle. The length of the CDR3 is 14 residues. These data belong to a study of T-cell reconstitution after alpha-beta-depleted transplantation in children. Study-wide points: By about two months after transplant, alpha-beta T cells reportedly arose from several hundred graft clones that had expanded. For some patients, TCRbeta diversity was high at day 60 because of recipient T cells and thymic progenitors that survived.

The chain links TRBV5-1 to TRBJ2-3; D uncertain. This clonotype was obtained from a male patient aged 2-15 years who had a stem cell transplant for acute lymphoblastic leukemia, so the T cells may come from the graft donor. The specimen comprised PBMCs, mostly from graft donor cells, sampled 360 days after TCRalphabeta/CD19-depleted stem cell transplant. CDR3 protein: CASADVWGTDTQYF. The CDR3 DNA reads as TGCGCCAGCGCTGACGTCTGGGGCACAGATACGCAGTATTTT.